The source of this T cell receptor (beta chain) is a study of shared clonotypes between healthy human individuals. For this clone: The target antigen is unknown.

Study results and limitations: Sorted-subset sequencing, rarefaction showed, was incomplete despite large depth. The generation probabilities recorded for non-shared clonotypes fell below those of clonotypes shared by all four donors.

Germline V lookup: CDR1 SGHRS, CDR2 YFSETQ. Trimming removed 5 bases from V and 5 bases from J, with 22 bases in between. The CDR3 is 16 residues long. The method was immunoSEQ multiplex PCR; TCRdb's version includes in-frame clones alone and lacks a portion of them. The top ten clones hold roughly 0.45% of a sample with 1.5 million to 1.9 million clones, 95% to 99% of them seen once. The specimen was naive CD4+ T cells sorted from blood. Subset specified: CD45RA+ positively selected. V and J are TRBV5-1 and TRBJ2-5; TRBD2 is a possible D gene (6 bases). This TCR was recovered from a man in his thirties or forties in good health. The CDR3 is CASRHKQASVAETQYF. CDR3 nucleotides: TGCGCCAGCAGGCACAAGCAGGCTAGCGTGGCGGAGACCCAGTACTTC.